These T cell receptor beta chains were read from a single sample in a study of shared clonotypes between healthy human individuals. Using immunoSEQ multiplex PCR, the repertoire was profiled, and TCRdb retains in-frame clones only, with some absent. The sample has about 490,000 clones, about 78% seen once. Sample: PBMCs. The source of these receptors is a woman between 35 and 50 years old in good health. Some clones in this sample may be carry-over from other donors' samples. The CDR3 runs from the conserved cysteine through the conserved F or W. The order of the fields is clone size, D gene, V gene, J gene, CDR3 length, CDR3 protein, CDR3 DNA. A D gene is named only where the DNA matches it firmly. Expanded clones are given a class, and other clones once, few, many or no size at all.

abundance: few
d_gene: NA
v_gene: TRBV7-2
j_gene: TRBJ2-5
len: 14
CDR3aa: CASSLVASAETQYF
CDR3nt: TGTGCCAGCAGCTTAGTGGCCTCGGCGGAGACCCAGTACTTC

abundance: NA
d_gene: NA
v_gene: TRBV6-1
j_gene: TRBJ2-7
len: 14
CDR3aa: CASSEGPNSYEQYF
CDR3nt: TGTGCCAGCAGTGAGGGACCCAACTCCTACGAGCAGTACTTC

abundance: NA
d_gene: TRBD1
v_gene: TRBV7-2
j_gene: TRBJ2-5
len: 13
CDR3aa: CASSSGQGETQYF
CDR3nt: TGTGCCAGCAGCTCCGGACAGGGGGAGACCCAGTACTTC

abundance: NA
d_gene: NA
v_gene: TRBV19
j_gene: TRBJ1-3
len: 16
CDR3aa: CASSLGQSSSGNTIYF
CDR3nt: TGTGCCAGTAGTCTTGGACAGTCAAGCTCTGGAAACACCATATATTTT

abundance: NA
d_gene: NA
v_gene: TRBV19
j_gene: TRBJ2-7
len: 14
CDR3aa: CASSSTGVSYEQYF
CDR3nt: TGTGCCAGTAGTTCAACGGGGGTCAGCTACGAGCAGTACTTC

abundance: NA
d_gene: NA
v_gene: TRBV5-1
j_gene: TRBJ2-7
len: 11
CDR3aa: CASSDQYEQYF
CDR3nt: TGCGCCAGCAGCGACCAGTACGAGCAGTACTTC

abundance: NA
d_gene: NA
v_gene: TRBV10-3
j_gene: TRBJ2-7
len: 15
CDR3aa: CAIRGTAAFKVEQYF
CDR3nt: TGTGCCATCAGGGGGACCGCCGCTTTCAAGGTCGAGCAGTACTTC

abundance: NA
d_gene: TRBD2
v_gene: TRBV9
j_gene: TRBJ2-1
len: 16
CDR3aa: CASSGTGTSGYNEQFF
CDR3nt: TGTGCCAGCAGCGGGACCGGGACTAGCGGCTACAATGAGCAGTTCTTC

abundance: NA
d_gene: TRBD2
v_gene: TRBV4-2
j_gene: TRBJ2-7
len: 15
CDR3aa: CASSLGLAGTYEQYF
CDR3nt: TGTGCCAGCAGCCTCGGACTAGCGGGAACCTACGAGCAGTACTTC

abundance: NA
d_gene: NA
v_gene: TRBV11-2
j_gene: TRBJ1-1
len: 14
CDR3aa: CASSPPWGYTEAFF
CDR3nt: TGTGCCAGCAGCCCCCCGTGGGGGTACACTGAAGCTTTCTTT

abundance: NA
d_gene: TRBD2
v_gene: TRBV4-1
j_gene: TRBJ2-1
len: 13
CDR3aa: CASGLAGAYEQFF
CDR3nt: TGCGCCAGTGGACTAGCGGGAGCTTATGAGCAGTTCTTC

abundance: NA
d_gene: NA
v_gene: TRBV7-2
j_gene: TRBJ2-1
len: 15
CDR3aa: CASSLAGSPRNEQFF
CDR3nt: TGTGCCAGCAGCCTTGCGGGATCCCCTCGCAATGAGCAGTTCTTC

abundance: NA
d_gene: TRBD1
v_gene: TRBV5-4
j_gene: TRBJ1-2
len: 14
CDR3aa: CASSSYRGLDGYTF
CDR3nt: TGTGCCAGCAGCTCCTACAGGGGGTTGGATGGCTACACCTTC

abundance: NA
d_gene: NA
v_gene: TRBV2
j_gene: TRBJ1-4
len: 15
CDR3aa: CASSEIGAVNEKLFF
CDR3nt: TGTGCCAGCAGTGAAATTGGGGCCGTTAATGAAAAACTGTTTTTT

abundance: NA
d_gene: NA
v_gene: TRBV9
j_gene: TRBJ2-1
len: 18
CDR3aa: CASSSSKVGERSYNEQFF
CDR3nt: TGTGCCAGCAGCTCCTCGAAGGTAGGGGAGCGCTCCTACAATGAGCAGTTCTTC

abundance: few
d_gene: NA
v_gene: TRBV2
j_gene: TRBJ2-3
len: 17
CDR3aa: CASGRRVGGVRTDTQYF
CDR3nt: TGTGCCAGCGGACGTCGGGTCGGAGGCGTTCGCACAGATACGCAGTATTTT